The 22 T cell receptor beta chains listed next were all sequenced from one sample in a study of blood T cell repertoires in COVID-19 (dated by TCRdb to 2019 to 2021). The receptor library was made with the immunoSEQ multiplex PCR assay. TCRdb retrieved this table from immuneACCESS and kept in-frame rearrangements only. Not all clones are present; in checked studies, unresolved V genes account for under half, and no reason is known for the remainder. The sample records 150,000 to 200,000 clones, around 80% of which are singletons. Around a fifth of the sample is taken by the ten largest. Specimen: peripheral blood. The receptor source for this set is a woman of 80 years or more with acute or convalescent COVID-19.

In regard to this clone: One end of the junction varies from germline; a read error may be responsible. The chain links TRBV9 to TRBJ2-2; D is undetermined. The CDR3 loop spans 13 amino acids. The germline V gene encodes CDR1 SGDLS and CDR2 YYNGEE. The CDR3 DNA follows: TGTGCCAGCAGGGTAGAATCTGCCGGGGAGCTGTTTTTT. Protein: CASRVESAGELFF.

The chain carries TRBV19 and TRBJ2-5; TRBD2 aligns across 11 bases. The CDR3 totals 19 residues. The ends lost 4 bases at V and 2 bases at J; junction bases unmatched: 15. Per germline, CDR1 LNHDA and CDR2 SQIVND (reference sequence). The CDR3 reads CASSRGSSGGRRYQETQYF. The CDR3 DNA reads as TGTGCCAGTAGTAGAGGGTCTAGCGGGGGGCGGCGGTATCAAGAGACCCAGTACTTC. Full variable domain (outside the CDR3, taken from reference TRBV19 and TRBJ2-5): DGGITQSPKYLFRKEGQNVTLSCEQNLNHDAMYWYRQDPGQGLRLIYYSQIVNDFQKGDIAEGYSVSREKKESFPLTVTSAQKNPTAFYLCASSRGSSGGRRYQETQYFGPGTRLLVL.

The chain carries TRBV7-9 and TRBJ2-5, with a possible D match to TRBD1 (6 bases). V was cut by 2 bases and J by 0 bases, with 10 bases left in between. Per germline, CDR1 SEHNR and CDR2 FQNEAQ (reference sequence). The CDR3 loop spans 15 amino acids. The CDR3 DNA follows: TGTGCCAGCAGCTTAAAGGGGACAAACCAAGAGACCCAGTACTTC. The encoded protein is CASSLKGTNQETQYF.

The CDR3 coding sequence is TGCGCCAGCAGCCAAGATGTACTGCCTAATGAAAAACTGTTTTTT. Translating gives CASSQDVLPNEKLFF. The chain links TRBV4-1 to TRBJ1-4; no firm D call. This CDR3 has 15 residues. Trimming shortened V by 0 bases and J by 3 bases, and 8 bases separated the two germline ends. Germline CDR1 reads MGHRA; CDR2 reads YSYEKL.

The chain uses TRBV6-5 and TRBJ1-1; 7 bases are a match to TRBD1. The CDR3 runs 14 residues. V shed 6 bases and J 0 bases; nucleotides not matched to a gene: 4. Germline values: CDR1 MNHEY, CDR2 SVGAGI. The CDR3 region is CASRLQGMNTEAFF. The CDR3 nucleotides read TGTGCCAGCAGGTTACAGGGGATGAACACTGAAGCTTTCTTT.

This clone was recorded a few times. The chain carries TRBV29-1 and TRBJ2-1; 12 nucleotides agree with TRBD2. The CDR3 has 16 residues. Germline V gives CDR1 SQVTM, CDR2 ANQGSEA. V lost 6 bases, J lost 12 bases, and 18 bases stayed unmatched. The CDR3 DNA reads as TGCAGCGTCCTCGACGCGGCAGGACTAGCGGGGTGGGGGCAGTTCTTC. Translated, it gives CSVLDAAGLAGWGQFF.

The chain carries TRBV19 and TRBJ1-1, with a weak D call TRBD1 (5 bases). V was pared by 2 bases and J by 0 bases, with 7 bases between. The germline V gene has CDR1 LNHDA and CDR2 SQIVND (reference sequence). This CDR3 spans 14 amino acids. The DNA of the CDR3 is TGTGCCAGTAGTATACCCAGGGTGAACACTGAAGCTTTCTTT. This gives the protein CASSIPRVNTEAFF.

The V and J genes are TRBV7-2 and TRBJ1-1; D ambiguous. This CDR3 has 14 amino acids. CDR1 and CDR2 (germline): SGHTA, FQGNSA. V lost 6 bases and J lost 4, with 15 bases in between. The CDR3 spells CASRSGSVGTEAFF. CDR3 nucleotide sequence: TGTGCCAGCAGGTCGGGGTCGGTGGGCACTGAAGCTTTCTTT.

The gene calls are TRBV2 and TRBJ1-2; unclear D gene. Germline assignment: CDR1 SNHLY and CDR2 FYNNEI. V was pared by 4 bases and J by 3 bases, with 9 bases between. The CDR3 length is 13 residues. CDR3: CASSVGRDYGYTF. The CDR3 region has the DNA TGTGCCAGCAGTGTGGGGAGAGACTATGGCTACACCTTC. The full variable domain, in which reference TRBV2 and TRBJ1-2 provide the parts outside the CDR3, is EPEVTQTPSHQVTQMGQEVILRCVPISNHLYFYWYRQILGQKVEFLVSFYNNEISEKSEIFDDQFSVERPDGSNFTLKIRSTKLEDSAMYFCASSVGRDYGYTFGSGTRLTVV.

The chain links TRBV29-1 to TRBJ2-7; 10 nucleotides agree with TRBD2. CDR3 length: 13 amino acids. CDR1 is SQVTM, CDR2 ANQGSEA, per germline. Trimming cost V 6 bases and J 6 bases; bases outside gene matches: 8. CDR3 sequence reads: CSVSGLASFEQYF. In DNA, the CDR3 is TGCAGCGTGTCGGGACTAGCGTCATTCGAGCAGTACTTC.

The chain combines TRBV5-1 with TRBJ2-1, with D tentatively TRBD2 (6 bases). Germline V lookup: CDR1 SGHRS, CDR2 YFSETQ. Trimming took off 1 base at V and 0 bases at J, with 11 bases between the two ends. The CDR3 is made up of 16 amino acids. The CDR3 DNA is TGCGCCAGCAGCTTGAGTGCGGGGAACTCCTACAATGAGCAGTTCTTC. Protein product: CASSLSAGNSYNEQFF.

The chain has TRBV3-1 (or the pseudogene TRBV3-2) and TRBJ2-3; D not resolved. The CDR3 extends over 14 amino acids. Germline V gene data show CDR1 as LGHDT and CDR2 as YNNKEL (reference sequence). V was pared by 4 bases and J by 0 bases, with 8 bases between. CDR3 sequence: CASSPSFSTDTQYF. The CDR3 DNA is TGTGCCAGCAGCCCATCATTTAGCACAGATACGCAGTATTTT.

The rearrangement uses TRBV10-3 and TRBJ2-1, with D perhaps matching TRBD2 (5 bases). This CDR3 is built from 13 residues. Per the germline V gene, CDR1 is ENHRY and CDR2 is SYGVKD. V lost 6 bases and J lost 7, with 13 bases in between. In DNA, the CDR3 is TGTGCCATCAGGACGACTAATGGGAATGAGCAGTTCTTC. It is translated as CAIRTTNGNEQFF.

Comment on this clone: The sample carries other DNA sequences with the same CDR3. V is TRBV6-5 and J is TRBJ1-1, with D possibly TRBD1 on 5 matching bases. This CDR3 has 13 amino acids. Germline values: CDR1 MNHEY, CDR2 SVGAGI. Trimming pared 2 bases from V and 1 base from J, leaving 5 bases between. DNA for the CDR3: TGTGCCAGCAGTTACAGGGGGAACACTGAAGCTTTCTTT. As protein: CASSYRGNTEAFF.

This clone showed up just a few times. V gene TRBV4-3 combines with J gene TRBJ1-2; 7 bases match TRBD1. Per the germline V gene, CDR1 is LGHNA and CDR2 is YSLEER. V trimming: 3 bases; J trimming: 4 bases; junction bases outside the gene matches: 8. CDR3 length equals 15 residues. Here the CDR3 reads CASSHTTGTRYGYTF. The CDR3 DNA follows: TGCGCCAGCAGCCATACGACAGGGACCCGCTATGGCTACACCTTC.

The chain carries TRBV7-2 and TRBJ1-2; D remains unclear. The CDR3 has 14 amino acids. CDR1 is SGHTA and CDR2 is FQGNSA in the germline V gene. V was pared by 1 base and J by 4 bases, with 10 bases between. CDR3 nucleotide sequence: TGTGCCAGCAGCTTAGGAAAGGGAGGCTATGGCTACACCTTC. This encodes CASSLGKGGYGYTF.

The chain recombines TRBV7-8 with TRBJ1-4; no clear D gene. The V end was cut by 2 bases, the J end by 8 bases, with 15 bases between. Looked up from germline, CDR1 is SGHVS and CDR2 is FQNEAQ. This CDR3 spans 15 amino acids. The CDR3 bases are TGTGCCAGCAGCTTAAACTACCCTGGTAGGGAAAAACTGTTTTTT. Protein: CASSLNYPGREKLFF.

This clone was counted a few times. The genes are TRBV29-1 and TRBJ1-1; 9 nucleotides agree with TRBD1. V shed 8 bases, J shed 0 bases, and the junction held 10 bases outside the gene matches. Germline V lookup: CDR1 SQVTM, CDR2 ANQGSEA. The CDR3 has 15 residues. CDR3 region: CSSRTGVSMNTEAFF. CDR3 in DNA: TGCAGCTCAAGGACAGGGGTTTCGATGAACACTGAAGCTTTCTTT.

The chain couples TRBV6-4 to TRBJ2-3; D perhaps matches TRBD1 (6 bases). V was clipped by 4 bases and J by 9 bases, with 14 bases between them. This CDR3 spans 13 amino acids. Per the germline V gene, CDR1 is MRHNA and CDR2 is SNTAGT. CDR3 in amino acids: CASSAPGTRTQYF. CDR3 nucleotides: TGTGCCAGCAGTGCCCCCGGGACAAGGACGCAGTATTTT.

CDR3 amino acids: CASSLGATGSYEQYF. In DNA form, the CDR3 reads TGTGCCAGCAGCTTAGGGGCGACAGGATCCTACGAGCAGTACTTC. The chain links TRBV11-2 to TRBJ2-7; perhaps TRBD1 as D (6 bases). Trimming left V 1 base short and J 1 base short, with 11 bases between. The CDR3 extends over 15 amino acids. Germline values: CDR1 SGHAT, CDR2 FQNNGV.

The V gene is TRBV4-3, the J gene TRBJ2-1; no firm D call. V lost 1 base and J lost 9, with 16 bases in between. Germline loops: CDR1 LGHNA, CDR2 YSLEER. The CDR3 loop spans 15 amino acids. As DNA, the CDR3 is TGCGCCAGCAGCCAAGGCCCAGGTTCGGCTGGTGAGCAGTTCTTC. Protein: CASSQGPGSAGEQFF.

This chain links TRBV6-5 with TRBJ2-7, with TRBD2 matching over 9 bases. This CDR3 is 16 amino acids long. The germline gives CDR1 MNHEY, CDR2 SVGAGI. V lost 2 bases to trimming and J lost 3 bases; unmatched junction nucleotides: 8. In nucleotides, the CDR3 is TGTGCCAGCAGTTACCGAACTAGCGGGCCAGTCTACGAGCAGTACTTC. Protein product: CASSYRTSGPVYEQYF.